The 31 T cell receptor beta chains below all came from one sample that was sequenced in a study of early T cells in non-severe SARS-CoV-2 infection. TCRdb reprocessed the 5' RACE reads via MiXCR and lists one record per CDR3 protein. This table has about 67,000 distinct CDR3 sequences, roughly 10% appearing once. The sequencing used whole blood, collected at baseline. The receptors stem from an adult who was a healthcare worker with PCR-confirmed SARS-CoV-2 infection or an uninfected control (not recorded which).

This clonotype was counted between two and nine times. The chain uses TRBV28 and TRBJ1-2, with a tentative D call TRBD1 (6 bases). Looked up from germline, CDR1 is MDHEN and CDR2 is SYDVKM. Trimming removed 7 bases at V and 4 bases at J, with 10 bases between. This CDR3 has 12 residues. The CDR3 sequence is CASIGQIYGYTF. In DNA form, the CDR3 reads TGTGCCAGCATCGGACAGATCTATGGCTACACCTTC.

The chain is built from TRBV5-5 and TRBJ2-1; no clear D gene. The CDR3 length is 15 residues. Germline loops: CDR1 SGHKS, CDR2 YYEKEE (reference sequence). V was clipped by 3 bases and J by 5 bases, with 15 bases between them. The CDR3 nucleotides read TGTGCCAGCAGCTGGGCTCGGACCGAGAACAATGAGCAGTTCTTC. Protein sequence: CASSWARTENNEQFF. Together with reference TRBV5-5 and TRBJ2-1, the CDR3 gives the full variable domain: DAGVTQSPTHLIKTRGQQVTLRCSPISGHKSVSWYQQVLGQGPQFIFQYYEKEERGRGNFPDRFSARQFPNYSSELNVNALLLGDSALYLCASSWARTENNEQFFGPGTRLTVL.

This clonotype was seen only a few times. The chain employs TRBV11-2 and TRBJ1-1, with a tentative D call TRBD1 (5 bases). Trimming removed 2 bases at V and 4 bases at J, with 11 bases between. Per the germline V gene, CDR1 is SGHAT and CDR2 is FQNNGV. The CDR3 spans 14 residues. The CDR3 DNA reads TGTGCCAGCAGCTTACAGGGTAGGAGCACTGAAGCTTTCTTT. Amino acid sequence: CASSLQGRSTEAFF. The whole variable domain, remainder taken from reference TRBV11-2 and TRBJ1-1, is EAGVAQSPRYKIIEKRQSVAFWCNPISGHATLYWYQQILGQGPKLLIQFQNNGVVDDSQLPKDRFSAERLKGVDSTLKIQPAKLEDSAVYLCASSLQGRSTEAFFGQGTRLTVV.

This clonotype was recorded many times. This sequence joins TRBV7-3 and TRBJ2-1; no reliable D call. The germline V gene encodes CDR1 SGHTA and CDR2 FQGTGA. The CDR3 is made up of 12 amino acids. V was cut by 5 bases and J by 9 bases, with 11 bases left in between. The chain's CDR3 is CASSDRMSEQFF. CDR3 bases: TGTGCCAGCAGCGATCGGATGAGTGAGCAGTTCTTC.

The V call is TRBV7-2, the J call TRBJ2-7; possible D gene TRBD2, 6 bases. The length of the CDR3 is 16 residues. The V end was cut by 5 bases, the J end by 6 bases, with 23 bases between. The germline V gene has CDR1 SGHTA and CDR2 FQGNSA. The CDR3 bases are TGTGCCAGCAGCCCACCGGCTCGAGCGGGTTTACGCGAGCAGTACTTC. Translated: CASSPPARAGLREQYF.

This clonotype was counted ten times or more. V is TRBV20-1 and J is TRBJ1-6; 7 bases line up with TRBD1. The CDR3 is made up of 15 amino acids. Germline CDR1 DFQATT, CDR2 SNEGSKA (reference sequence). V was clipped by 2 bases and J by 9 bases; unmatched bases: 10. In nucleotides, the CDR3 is TGCAGTGCTAGACCACCCACAGGGGTGGGTTCACCCCTCCACTTT. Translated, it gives CSARPPTGVGSPLHF.

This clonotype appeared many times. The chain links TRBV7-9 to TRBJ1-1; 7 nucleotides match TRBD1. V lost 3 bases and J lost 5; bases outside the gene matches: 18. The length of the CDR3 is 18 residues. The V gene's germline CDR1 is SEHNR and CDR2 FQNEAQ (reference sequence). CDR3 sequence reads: CASSFTGVTTGRSTEAFF. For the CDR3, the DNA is TGTGCCAGCAGCTTTACAGGGGTGACGACAGGGCGGAGTACTGAAGCTTTCTTT.

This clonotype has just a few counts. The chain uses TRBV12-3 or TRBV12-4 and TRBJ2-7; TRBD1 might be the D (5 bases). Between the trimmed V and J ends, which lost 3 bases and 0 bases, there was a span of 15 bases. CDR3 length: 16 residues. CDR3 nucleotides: TGTGCCAGCAGTTTTACCCTCGGCAGGGTCTCCTACGAGCAGTACTTC. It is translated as CASSFTLGRVSYEQYF.

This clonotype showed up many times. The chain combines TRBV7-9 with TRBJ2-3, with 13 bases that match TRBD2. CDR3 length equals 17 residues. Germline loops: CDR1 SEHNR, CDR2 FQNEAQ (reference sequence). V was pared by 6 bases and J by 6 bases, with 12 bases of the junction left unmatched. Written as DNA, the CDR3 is TGTGCCAGCAGACGAGGACTAGCGGGAGCAAGGGGGGATACGCAGTATTTT. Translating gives CASRRGLAGARGDTQYF.

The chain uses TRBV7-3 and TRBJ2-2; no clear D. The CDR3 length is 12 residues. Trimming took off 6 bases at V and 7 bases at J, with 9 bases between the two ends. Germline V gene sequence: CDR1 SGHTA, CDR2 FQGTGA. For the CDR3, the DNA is TGTGCCAGCAGTCTAGGCATCGGGGAGCTGTTTTTT. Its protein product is CASSLGIGELFF.

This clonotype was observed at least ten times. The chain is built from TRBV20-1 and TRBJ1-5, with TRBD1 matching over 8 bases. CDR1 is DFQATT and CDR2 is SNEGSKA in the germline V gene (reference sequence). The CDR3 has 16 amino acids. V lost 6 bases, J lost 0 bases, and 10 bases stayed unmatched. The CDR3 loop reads CSASSGGADSNQPQHF. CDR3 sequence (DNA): TGCAGTGCATCTTCAGGGGGCGCGGATAGCAATCAGCCCCAGCATTTT.

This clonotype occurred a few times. The CDR3 is CASSHRGGNQPQHF. CDR3 in DNA: TGTGCCAGCAGCCACAGGGGGGGAAATCAGCCCCAGCATTTT. The chain recombines TRBV6-6 with TRBJ1-5; 8 bases are a match to TRBD1. The CDR3 runs 14 residues. Germline trimming cut 6 bases from V and 4 bases from J; bases unmatched to any gene: 5. Germline V gives CDR1 MNHNY, CDR2 SVGAGI (reference sequence).

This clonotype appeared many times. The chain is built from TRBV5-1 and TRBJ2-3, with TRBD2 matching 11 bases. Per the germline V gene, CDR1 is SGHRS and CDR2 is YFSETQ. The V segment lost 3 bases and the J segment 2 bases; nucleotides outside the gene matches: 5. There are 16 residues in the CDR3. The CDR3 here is CASSYGLAGTTDTQYF. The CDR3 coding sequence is TGCGCCAGCAGCTACGGACTAGCGGGCACCACAGATACGCAGTATTTT.

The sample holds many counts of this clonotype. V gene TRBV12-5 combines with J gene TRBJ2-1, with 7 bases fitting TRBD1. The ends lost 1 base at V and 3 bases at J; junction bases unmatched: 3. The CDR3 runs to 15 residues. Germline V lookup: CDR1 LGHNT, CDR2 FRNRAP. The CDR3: CASGLGQGNYNEQFF. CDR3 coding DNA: TGTGCTAGTGGTTTGGGACAGGGAAACTACAATGAGCAGTTCTTC.

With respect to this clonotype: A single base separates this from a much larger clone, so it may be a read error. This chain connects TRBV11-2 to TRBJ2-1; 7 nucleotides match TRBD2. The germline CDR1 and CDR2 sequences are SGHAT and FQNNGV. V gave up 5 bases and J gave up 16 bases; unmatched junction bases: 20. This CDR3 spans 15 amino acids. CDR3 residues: CASSLSFYGSAGHFF. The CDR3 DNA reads TGTGCCAGCAGCCTTTCGTTCTATGGGTCAGCGGGGCACTTCTTC.

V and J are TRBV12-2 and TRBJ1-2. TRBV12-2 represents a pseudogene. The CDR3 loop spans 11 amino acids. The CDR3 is CATFEGDGYTF. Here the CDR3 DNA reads TGTGCTACCTTTGAGGGCGATGGCTACACCTTC.

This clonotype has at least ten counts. The CDR3 loop reads CASSLTSSGRTDTQYF. The CDR3, as DNA: TGCGCCAGCAGCTTGACATCTAGCGGGCGCACAGATACGCAGTATTTT. V gene TRBV5-1 combines with J gene TRBJ2-3, with TRBD2 matching 8 bases. In germline, CDR1 is SGHRS, CDR2 YFSETQ. This CDR3 has 16 amino acids. After removal of 1 base from V and 1 base from J, the junction contained 5 bases not matched to a gene.

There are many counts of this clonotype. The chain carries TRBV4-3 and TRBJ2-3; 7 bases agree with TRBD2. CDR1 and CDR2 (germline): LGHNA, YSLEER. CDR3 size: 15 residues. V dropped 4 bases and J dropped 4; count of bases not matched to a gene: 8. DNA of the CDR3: TGCGCCAGCAGCCCCGCTGCGGGGGTAGCAGATACGCAGTATTTT. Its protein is CASSPAAGVADTQYF.

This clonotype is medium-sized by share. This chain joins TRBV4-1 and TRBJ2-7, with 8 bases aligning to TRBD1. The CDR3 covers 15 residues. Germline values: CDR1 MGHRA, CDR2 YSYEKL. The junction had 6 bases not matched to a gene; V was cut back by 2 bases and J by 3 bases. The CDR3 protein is CASSQRTGLNYEQYF. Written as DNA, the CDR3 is TGCGCCAGCAGCCAAAGGACAGGGTTAAACTACGAGCAGTACTTC.

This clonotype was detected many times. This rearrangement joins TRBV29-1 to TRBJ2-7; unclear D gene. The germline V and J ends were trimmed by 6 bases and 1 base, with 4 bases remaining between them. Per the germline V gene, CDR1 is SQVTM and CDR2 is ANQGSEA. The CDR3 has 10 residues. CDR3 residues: CSVLSYEQYF. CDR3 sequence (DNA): TGCAGCGTCCTGTCCTACGAGCAGTACTTC.

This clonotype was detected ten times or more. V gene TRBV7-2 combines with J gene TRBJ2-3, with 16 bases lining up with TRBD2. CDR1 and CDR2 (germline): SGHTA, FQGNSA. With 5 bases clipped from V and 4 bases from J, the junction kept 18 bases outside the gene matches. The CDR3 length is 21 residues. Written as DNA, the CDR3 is TGTGCCAGCAGCCCGCGGGGACTAGCGGGAGGGGCGGTCAACAGGGCAGATACGCAGTATTTT. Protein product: CASSPRGLAGGAVNRADTQYF.

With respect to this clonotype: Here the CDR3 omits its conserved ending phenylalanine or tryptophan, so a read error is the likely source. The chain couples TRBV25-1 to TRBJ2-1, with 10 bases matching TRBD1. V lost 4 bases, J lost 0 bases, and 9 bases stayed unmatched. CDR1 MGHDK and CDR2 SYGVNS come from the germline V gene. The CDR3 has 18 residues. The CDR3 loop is CASSADAGTGVSYNEQFL. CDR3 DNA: TGTGCCAGCAGTGCCGATGCCGGGACAGGGGTCTCCTACAATGAGCAGTTCTTA.

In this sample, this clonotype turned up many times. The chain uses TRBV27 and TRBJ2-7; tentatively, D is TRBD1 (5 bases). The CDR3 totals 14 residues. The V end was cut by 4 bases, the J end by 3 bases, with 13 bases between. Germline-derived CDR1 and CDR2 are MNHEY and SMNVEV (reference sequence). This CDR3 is CASSSQGIVYEQYF. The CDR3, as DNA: TGTGCCAGCAGTTCGCAGGGTATAGTCTACGAGCAGTACTTC.

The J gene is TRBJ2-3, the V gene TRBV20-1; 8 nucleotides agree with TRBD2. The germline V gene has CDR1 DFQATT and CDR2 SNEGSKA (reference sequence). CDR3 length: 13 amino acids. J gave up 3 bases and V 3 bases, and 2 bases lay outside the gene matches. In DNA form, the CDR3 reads TGCAGTGCTAGTGGCGGGGGGACAGATACGCAGTATTTT. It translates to CSASGGGTDTQYF.

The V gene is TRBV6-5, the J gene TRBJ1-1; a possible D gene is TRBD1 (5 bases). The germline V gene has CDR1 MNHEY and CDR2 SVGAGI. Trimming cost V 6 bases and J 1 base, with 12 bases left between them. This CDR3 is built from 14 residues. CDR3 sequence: CASRRQRTNTEAFF. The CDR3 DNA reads TGTGCCAGCAGGAGACAGCGGACGAACACTGAAGCTTTCTTT.

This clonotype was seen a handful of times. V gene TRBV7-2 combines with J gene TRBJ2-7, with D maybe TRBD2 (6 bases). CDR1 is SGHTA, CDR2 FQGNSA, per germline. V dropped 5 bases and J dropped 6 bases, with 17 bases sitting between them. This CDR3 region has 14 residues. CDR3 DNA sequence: TGTGCCAGCAGCCCAAATGCGGGGCCCGGCGAGCAGTACTTC. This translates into CASSPNAGPGEQYF.

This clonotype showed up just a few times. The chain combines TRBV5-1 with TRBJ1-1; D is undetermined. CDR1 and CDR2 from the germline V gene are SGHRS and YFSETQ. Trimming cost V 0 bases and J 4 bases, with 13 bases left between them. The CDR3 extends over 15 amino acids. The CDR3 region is CASSLALGSGTEAFF. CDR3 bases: TGCGCCAGCAGCTTGGCCCTGGGGTCGGGCACTGAAGCTTTCTTT. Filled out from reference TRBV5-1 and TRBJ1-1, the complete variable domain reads KAGVTQTPRYLIKTRGQQVTLSCSPISGHRSVSWYQQTPGQGLQFLFEYFSETQRNKGNFPGRFSGRQFSNSRSEMNVSTLELGDSALYLCASSLALGSGTEAFFGQGTRLTVV.

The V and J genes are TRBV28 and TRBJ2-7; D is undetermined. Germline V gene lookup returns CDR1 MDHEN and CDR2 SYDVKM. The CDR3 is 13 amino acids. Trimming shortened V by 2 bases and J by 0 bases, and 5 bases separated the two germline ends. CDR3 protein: CASSLRYSYEQYF. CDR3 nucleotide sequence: TGTGCCAGCAGTTTAAGATACTCCTACGAGCAGTACTTC.

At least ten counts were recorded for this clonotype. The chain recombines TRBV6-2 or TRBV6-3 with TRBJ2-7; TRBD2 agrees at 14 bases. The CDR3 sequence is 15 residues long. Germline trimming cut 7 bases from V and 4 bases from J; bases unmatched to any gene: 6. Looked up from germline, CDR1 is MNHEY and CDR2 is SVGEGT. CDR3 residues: CASIPGTSGSYEQYF. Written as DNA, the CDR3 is TGTGCCAGCATCCCCGGGACTAGCGGGAGTTACGAGCAGTACTTC.

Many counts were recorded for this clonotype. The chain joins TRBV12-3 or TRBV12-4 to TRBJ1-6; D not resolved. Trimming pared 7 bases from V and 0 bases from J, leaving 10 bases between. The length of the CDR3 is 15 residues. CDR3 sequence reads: CASKSESSYNSPLHF. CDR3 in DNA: TGTGCCAGCAAATCCGAGAGCTCCTATAATTCACCCCTCCACTTT.

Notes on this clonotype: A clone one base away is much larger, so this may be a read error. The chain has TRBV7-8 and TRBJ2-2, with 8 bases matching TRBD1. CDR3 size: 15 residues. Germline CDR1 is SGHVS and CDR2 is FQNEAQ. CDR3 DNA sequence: TGTGTCAGCAGCGATGACAGGGGTGACACCGGGGAGCTGTTTTTT. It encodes CVSSDDRGDTGELFF.